This TCR beta chain was recovered during a study of T cells after yellow fever vaccination. Study-level findings and limits: A small proportion of clonotypes was detected in both the CD4 and CD8 compartments. Once the booster was given, most primary-vaccination clones reappeared, at about 95% for CD4 and over 85% for CD8.

TCRdb fed the 5' RACE reads into MiXCR, producing one record per CDR3 protein. The repertoire holds about 160,000 distinct CDR3 sequences, with approximately 6.7% as singletons. About this clonotype: Its target is not known.

The sequence derives from a man aged 18 to 29 who received the YFV17D yellow fever vaccine. This specimen consisted of CD4+ T cells sorted from PBMCs, obtained more than 4 days after the first yellow fever vaccination.

DNA for the CDR3: TGTGCCAGCAGTTTCGGCCGGGTTGGTGAGCAGTTCTTC. It codes for CASSFGRVGEQFF. This chain uses TRBV12-3 or TRBV12-4 with TRBJ2-1; D unclear. The V end lost 3 bases, the J end lost 9 bases, and 12 bases lay between the germline ends. The CDR3 has 13 residues.